Sequencing of this T cell receptor (beta chain) was carried out in a study of cytomegalovirus exposure and HLA in healthy donors. The PCR made use of 60 Vbeta and 13 Jbeta primers. The repertoire was sequenced with immunoSEQ multiplex PCR; TCRdb's copy has only in-frame clones and lacks some. The data hold under 200,000 clones, with 68% observed a single time. Comment on this clone: The antigen remains unidentified.

Study-level results: The authors judged a highly shared variant cluster likely a sequencing artifact. The study labeled more than 150 TCR beta chains cytomegalovirus-associated. About 87% or about 30% of the time was how often most TCR beta V segments were productive, according to an earlier analysis.

Sequenced material: PBMCs. The origin of this receptor is a middle-aged woman in good health and CMV-seropositive.

The CDR3 bases are TGTGCCAGCAGCTCTAGAGCGGGAGCCGGGGAGCTGTTTTTT. It yields the protein CASSSRAGAGELFF. V and J are TRBV7-3 and TRBJ2-2; 8 bases match TRBD2. V was pared by 4 bases and J by 6 bases, with 4 bases of the junction left unmatched. Germline V gene data show CDR1 as SGHTA and CDR2 as FQGTGA. This CDR3 has 14 residues.